One and the same sample provided the 12 T cell receptor beta chains below, sequenced in a study of regulatory T cells in long-lasting Graves disease. Relying on iRepertoire HTBI primers and Arm-PCR of CDR3 regions, the team built TCR beta libraries. In TCRdb, the multiplex PCR reads were re-called with MiXCR into one record per CDR3 protein. Among roughly 520,000 distinct CDR3 sequences, about 12% were seen once, and the ten largest hold more than 8%. Time point: newly diagnosed GD, antithyroid drugs for less than 3 months. The TCR library was prepared using RNA isolated from PBMCs. The data were also submitted as part of a second study, on T cells in Graves' hyperthyroidism and ophthalmopathy.

The specimen comprised peripheral blood mononuclear cells (PBMCs), sampled at new diagnosis, from a patient treated with antithyroid drugs. Source of these receptors: a woman aged 25 to 39 with Graves disease.

This clonotype was detected ten times or more. This chain links TRBV2 with TRBJ1-6; D is unresolved. This CDR3 contains 16 residues. V was cut by 7 bases and J by 14 bases, with 27 bases left in between. The V gene's germline CDR1 is SNHLY and CDR2 FYNNEI. CDR3 amino acids: CASTLLGRRATATLHF. In DNA form, the CDR3 reads TGTGCCAGCACCCTTCTGGGCAGGCGCGCTACAGCGACCCTCCACTTT.

At least ten counts were recorded for this clonotype. The genes are TRBV11-3 and TRBJ2-5; D gene uncertain. CDR3 length equals 14 residues. Trimming cost V 5 bases and J 5 bases, with 15 bases left between them. From germline, CDR1 is SGHNT and CDR2 YENEEA. The CDR3 spells CASSKSGSPETQYF. Written as DNA, the CDR3 is TGTGCCAGCAGCAAATCCGGCTCGCCGGAGACCCAGTACTTC.

This clonotype was detected ten times or more. The chain employs TRBV2 and TRBJ1-5; no clear D. Germline lookup yields CDR1 SNHLY and CDR2 FYNNEI. CDR3 length: 14 residues. V lost 5 bases to trimming and J lost 2 bases, with 10 bases between them. The CDR3 sequence is CASSSSGGNQPQHF. DNA for the CDR3: TGTGCCAGCAGTTCAAGTGGGGGCAATCAGCCCCAGCATTTT.

The V gene is TRBV4-3, the J gene TRBJ2-7; 9 bases align to TRBD2. The J segment lost 4 bases and the V segment lost 0 bases, leaving 4 bases of the junction unmatched. The CDR3 has 15 amino acids. Germline V gives CDR1 LGHNA, CDR2 YSLEER. The CDR3 sequence: CASSQDYSGSYEQYF. CDR3 nucleotides: TGCGCCAGCAGCCAAGATTATAGCGGGAGTTACGAGCAGTACTTC.

This clonotype is a singleton in its sample. The junction shows a germline mismatch at one end, possibly a read error. This chain links TRBV20-1 with TRBJ2-1, with TRBD2 matching 7 bases. The CDR3 is 15 residues long. CDR1 is DFQATT and CDR2 is SNEGSKA in the germline V gene (reference sequence). The CDR3 protein is CSARDRTRISNEQLF. The CDR3 DNA follows: TGCAGTGCTAGAGATCGGACTAGAATTTCCAATGAGCAGCTCTTC.

This clonotype was counted at least ten times. This sequence joins TRBV28 and TRBJ2-3; the match to TRBD2 covers 9 bases. V lost 4 bases and J lost 0; bases outside the gene matches: 20. Germline V gene data show CDR1 as MDHEN and CDR2 as SYDVKM. This CDR3 spans 21 amino acids. CDR3 region: CASSSIVAGVGGPESTDTQYF. The CDR3 nucleotides are TGTGCCAGCAGTTCGATTGTAGCGGGAGTGGGAGGGCCGGAAAGCACAGATACGCAGTATTTT.

To note about this clonotype: The junction departs from germline at one end; a sequencing error may be responsible. The V gene is TRBV2, the J gene TRBJ2-5; 9 bases fit TRBD1. The CDR3 has 12 amino acids. The V gene's germline CDR1 is SNHLY and CDR2 FYNNEI. In nucleotides, the CDR3 is TGTGCCAGCAGTCGAGGGACAGGGAGGGAGTTCTTC. Translated, it gives CASSRGTGREFF.

This clonotype was counted only a few times. This sequence joins TRBV18 and TRBJ2-2; 8 nucleotides align to TRBD1. Germline V CDR1 and CDR2: KGHSH, LQKENI. V shed 6 bases, J shed 5 bases, and the junction held 8 bases outside the gene matches. The CDR3 has 15 residues. This CDR3 reads CASSETGVWTGELFF. For the CDR3, the DNA is TGTGCCAGCTCGGAGACAGGGGTTTGGACCGGGGAGCTGTTTTTT.

This clonotype was recorded at least ten times. The chain links TRBV11-2 to TRBJ2-1; 7 bases are shared with TRBD2. Losses at the gene ends were 5 bases for V and 0 bases for J; bases not matched to a gene: 10. Germline V lookup: CDR1 SGHAT, CDR2 FQNNGV. This CDR3 contains 17 residues. In nucleotides, the CDR3 is TGTGCCAGCAGCCGCGCCTTTCTAGCGGACTCCTACAATGAGCAGTTCTTC. It codes for CASSRAFLADSYNEQFF.

This clonotype came up many times. This chain links TRBV20-1 with TRBJ2-1; TRBD2 matches 8 bases. Trimming at V came to 6 bases and at J to 9 bases, leaving 4 bases not matched to a gene. Germline V CDR1 and CDR2: DFQATT, SNEGSKA (reference sequence). The length of the CDR3 is 11 residues. The CDR3 nucleotides read TGCAGTGCCCAAGGACTAGCTGAGCAGTTCTTC. This sequence encodes CSAQGLAEQFF.

This clonotype was counted ten times or more. The genes are TRBV2 and TRBJ2-1; the match to TRBD2 covers 10 bases. J was trimmed by 1 base and V by 8 bases; bases with no gene match: 2. Germline CDR1 is SNHLY and CDR2 is FYNNEI. The CDR3 extends over 14 amino acids. For the CDR3, the DNA is TGTGCCAGCCTTAGCGGGAGGTCCTACAATGAGCAGTTCTTC. Translation: CASLSGRSYNEQFF.

Many counts were recorded for this clonotype. The chain links TRBV3-1 to TRBJ1-1; D possibly corresponds to TRBD1 (6 bases). The CDR3 totals 15 residues. V lost 1 base and J 6 bases, leaving 15 bases between the germline ends. The germline V gene encodes CDR1 LGHDT and CDR2 YNNKEL (reference sequence). This chain's CDR3 is CASSQGYRERSEAFF. The CDR3 DNA reads as TGTGCCAGCAGCCAAGGGTACAGGGAAAGGTCTGAAGCTTTCTTT. Full variable domain (remainder filled in from reference TRBV3-1 and TRBJ1-1): DTAVSQTPKYLVTQMGNDKSIKCEQNLGHDTMYWYKQDSKKFLKIMFSYNNKELIINETVPNRFSPKSPDKAHLNLHINSLELGDSAVYFCASSQGYRERSEAFFGQGTRLTVV.